This T cell receptor beta chain was captured in a study of cytomegalovirus exposure and HLA in healthy donors. About the research overall: Genotyping of roughly 400 donors showed that around 86% belonged to the Caucasian-associated ancestry cluster.

A multiplex PCR was run with 60 Vbeta primers and 13 Jbeta primers. Profiled with immunoSEQ multiplex PCR; TCRdb holds only in-frame clones, not every one. The sample has under 200,000 clones, 60% to 85% seen once. V shed 3 bases, J shed 5 bases, and the junction held 13 bases outside the gene matches. Germline values: CDR1 KGHSH, CDR2 LQKENI. The CDR3 totals 19 residues. This TCR was recovered from a woman aged 40 to 50 in good health and CMV-seronegative. The sample was PBMCs. The chain is built from TRBV18 and TRBJ2-1; the match to TRBD2 covers 13 bases. CDR3 in DNA: TGTGCCAGCTCACCTTCCCTTAATCCGACTAGCGGGGGGAACAATGAGCAGTTCTTC. Translated, it gives CASSPSLNPTSGGNNEQFF.